These T cell receptor beta chains were read from a single sample in a study of Graves' ophthalmopathy and Graves' hyperthyroidism. TCRdb independently ran MiXCR on the multiplex PCR reads; one entry per CDR3 protein. There are under 200,000 distinct CDR3 sequences in the sample; 37% occur only once, and around 5.8% lies in the top ten. Sample: peripheral blood. The receptors were gathered from a woman in her forties with Graves' ophthalmopathy. The conserved cysteine and the conserved F or W are not part of the CDR3 here. Fields, in order: CDR3 protein, CDR3 length, V gene.

ASSLASPAGLAGGTQETQY	19	TRBV7-2
ASSWGGSEAF	10	TRBV19
ASSQSNGEQY	10	TRBV7-9
ASSPHPLSEQY	11	TRBV6-2/TRBV6-3
ASKWPGPNQPQH	12	TRBV28
ASSSDRGRLNT	11	TRBV7-8
ASSPARGTTQGYT	13	TRBV6-1
ASSLNPGQGSFRTAGNTIY	19	TRBV13
ASSTDLGPSDGSPLH	15	TRBV28
ASSGTEAF	8	TRBV2
ASSYRADSQETQY	13	TRBV6-2/TRBV6-3
ASSETYRGDGEQY	13	TRBV12-3/TRBV12-4
ARSLGQSNTEAF	12	TRBV7-2
ASSPDRVQPQH	11	TRBV7-9
ATRPEGHCYEQY	12	TRBV24-1
ASTNSGRAVETQY	13	TRBV28
ASSFVLGGYT	10	TRBV12-3/TRBV12-4
ASSWNRVDEQY	11	TRBV12-3/TRBV12-4
ASSARDKLWDYEQY	14	TRBV6-2/TRBV6-3
ASSIRQGYYT	10	TRBV9
ASSEGRANTEAF	12	TRBV5-1
SARDQRGGRETQY	13	TRBV20-1
ATRGGSIHQPQH	12	TRBV28
ASSLRRQGCNSNYGYT	16	TRBV28
SARDRGFEQY	10	TRBV20-1
ASSQGQGHQETQY	13	TRBV12-3/TRBV12-4
ASSYSILGGDEAF	13	TRBV6-5
ASSLGGELS	9	TRBV12-3/TRBV12-4
ASSLTGTHGYT	11	TRBV12-3/TRBV12-4
ASSLPSGEQY	10	TRBV12-3/TRBV12-4
ASSFRIHAGTGFPGELF	17	TRBV12-3/TRBV12-4
ASSRGVNTGELF	12	TRBV7-2
ASSPPRSYEQY	11	TRBV28
AWDTGTSVYEQY	12	TRBV30
ASSLALGGVYEQY	13	TRBV12-3/TRBV12-4
ASRLDRQSYEQY	12	TRBV6-1
ASSLGVPTPLEQY	13	TRBV12-3/TRBV12-4
SARVPSSGTQY	11	TRBV20-1
ASSDPFGQGLAEAF	14	TRBV6-2/TRBV6-3
ASSLKRSHSDSGANVLT	17	TRBV7-3
ASSQRLLAKNIQY	13	TRBV27
ASSIGAGANTEAF	13	TRBV19
AIKGSQNSEQY	11	TRBV10-3
ATCMNTEAF	9	TRBV28
AWSNFKNEQF	10	TRBV30
ASSPTSGIVYEQY	13	TRBV5-1
ASSYSRDRMYQETQY	15	TRBV24-1
ASSGGDRGYEQY	12	TRBV5-1
ASSQDDIGVHNSPLH	15	TRBV4-1
SASPAGFVNEQY	12	TRBV20-1
ASSHALEQY	9	TRBV4-1
SVEGGPAGGTGNTIY	15	TRBV29-1
ASSLVRVLNTEAF	13	TRBV28
ASSLGSRLAGGGQETQY	17	TRBV12-3/TRBV12-4
ASSQDRGVLPIHEQY	15	TRBV4-1